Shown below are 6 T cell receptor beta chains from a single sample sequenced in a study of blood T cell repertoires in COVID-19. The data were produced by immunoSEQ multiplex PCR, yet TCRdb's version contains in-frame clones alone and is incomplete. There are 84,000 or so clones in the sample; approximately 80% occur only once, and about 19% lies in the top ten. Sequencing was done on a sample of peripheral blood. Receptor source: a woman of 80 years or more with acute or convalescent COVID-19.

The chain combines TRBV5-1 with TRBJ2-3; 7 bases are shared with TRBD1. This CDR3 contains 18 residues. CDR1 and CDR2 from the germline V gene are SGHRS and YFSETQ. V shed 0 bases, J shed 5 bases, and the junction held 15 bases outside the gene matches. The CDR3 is CASSLVRTGGNNGDTQYF. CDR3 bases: TGCGCCAGCAGCTTGGTCCGGACAGGAGGTAATAATGGAGATACGCAGTATTTT.

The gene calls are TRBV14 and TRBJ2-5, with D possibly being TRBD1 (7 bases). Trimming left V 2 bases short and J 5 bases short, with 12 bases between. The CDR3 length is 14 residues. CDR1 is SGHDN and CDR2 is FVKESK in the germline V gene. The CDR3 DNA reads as TGTGCCAGCAGCCAATGGCCAGGGGGGGAGACCCAGTACTTC. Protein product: CASSQWPGGETQYF.

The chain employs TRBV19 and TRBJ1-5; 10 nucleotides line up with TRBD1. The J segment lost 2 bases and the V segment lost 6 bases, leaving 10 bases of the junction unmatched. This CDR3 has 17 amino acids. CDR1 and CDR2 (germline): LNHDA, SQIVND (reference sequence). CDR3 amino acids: CASRRSRDRGGNQPQHF. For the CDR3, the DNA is TGTGCCAGTAGACGGTCCCGGGACAGGGGTGGCAATCAGCCCCAGCATTTT.

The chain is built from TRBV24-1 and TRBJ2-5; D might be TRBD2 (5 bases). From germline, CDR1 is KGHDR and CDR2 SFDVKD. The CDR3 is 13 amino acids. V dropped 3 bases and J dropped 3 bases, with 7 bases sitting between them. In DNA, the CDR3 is TGTGCCACCAGTGATGCCGGGGAAGAGACCCAGTACTTC. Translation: CATSDAGEETQYF.

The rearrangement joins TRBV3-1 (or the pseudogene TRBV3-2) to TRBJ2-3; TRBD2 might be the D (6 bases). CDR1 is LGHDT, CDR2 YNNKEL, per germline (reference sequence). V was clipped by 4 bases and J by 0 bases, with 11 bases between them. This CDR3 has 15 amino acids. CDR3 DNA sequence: TGTGCCAGCAGCCCGGGACTTGCGAGCACAGATACGCAGTATTTT. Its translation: CASSPGLASTDTQYF.

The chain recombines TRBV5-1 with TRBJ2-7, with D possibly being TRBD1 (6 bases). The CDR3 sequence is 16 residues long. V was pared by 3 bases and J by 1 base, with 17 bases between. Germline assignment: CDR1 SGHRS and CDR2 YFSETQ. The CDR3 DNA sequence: TGCGCCAGCAGCTCAGGACCCGGACAGCGGTCCTACGAGCAGTACTTC. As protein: CASSSGPGQRSYEQYF.